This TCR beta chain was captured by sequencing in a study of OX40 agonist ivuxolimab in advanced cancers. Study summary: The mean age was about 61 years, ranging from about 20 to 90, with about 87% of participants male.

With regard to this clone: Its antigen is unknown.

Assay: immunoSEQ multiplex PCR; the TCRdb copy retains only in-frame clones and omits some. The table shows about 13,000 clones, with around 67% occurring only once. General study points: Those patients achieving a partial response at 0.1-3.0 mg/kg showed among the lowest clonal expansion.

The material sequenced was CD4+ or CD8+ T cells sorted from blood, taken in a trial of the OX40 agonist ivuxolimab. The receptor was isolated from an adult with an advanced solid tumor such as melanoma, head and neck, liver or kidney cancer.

The CDR3 reads CASSYSESGGTYGYTF. CDR3 DNA sequence: TGTGCCAGCAGTTACTCCGAGTCAGGGGGAACCTATGGCTACACCTTC. V gene TRBV6-5 combines with J gene TRBJ1-2; TRBD1 aligns across 7 bases. Per the germline V gene, CDR1 is MNHEY and CDR2 is SVGAGI. The CDR3 is 16 residues long. The V segment lost 0 bases and the J segment 4 bases; nucleotides outside the gene matches: 8.